This passage covers 27 T cell receptor beta chains from one sample sequenced in a study of shared clonotypes between healthy human individuals. This table comes from immunoSEQ multiplex PCR, and its TCRdb copy is limited to in-frame clones, with some not included. The sample includes 2,100,000 or so clones, approximately 96% of them seen just once. Sequencing was carried out using naive CD4+ T cells sorted from blood. Sample subset: CD45RA+ positively selected. The receptor source for this set is a man younger than 35 in good health.

The chain joins TRBV27 to TRBJ2-7; the D gene is possibly TRBD2 (6 bases). V was cut by 3 bases and J by 2 bases, with 14 bases left in between. The CDR3 has 15 amino acids. Germline values: CDR1 MNHEY, CDR2 SMNVEV (reference sequence). The CDR3 region has the DNA TGTGCCAGCAGTTTCATGGCGGGGCAAACCTACGAGCAGTACTTC. Protein sequence: CASSFMAGQTYEQYF.

This rearrangement joins TRBV25-1 to TRBJ1-2; TRBD1 is a possible D gene (5 bases). The CDR3 length is 13 residues. Germline CDR1 MGHDK, CDR2 SYGVNS. Trimming removed 3 bases from V and 4 bases from J, with 9 bases in between. DNA for the CDR3: TGTGCCAGCAGTGACAGGGTGGGCTATGGCTACACCTTC. Translation gives CASSDRVGYGYTF.

V usage is TRBV7-2 and J usage is TRBJ1-5, with TRBD1 identical over 9 bases. Germline lookup yields CDR1 SGHTA and CDR2 FQGNSA. Trimming at V came to 5 bases and at J to 4 bases, leaving 6 bases not matched to a gene. There are 15 residues in the CDR3. As DNA, the CDR3 is TGTGCCAGCAGCCCAGGGACAGGGCCGAATCAGCCCCAGCATTTT. Its protein product is CASSPGTGPNQPQHF.

The V call is TRBV10-3, the J call TRBJ2-3; perhaps D is TRBD1 or TRBD2 (5 bases each). Looked up from germline, CDR1 is ENHRY and CDR2 is SYGVKD. V lost 0 bases and J lost 4, with 5 bases in between. The CDR3 is 13 amino acids. CDR3 residues: CAISESGADTQYF. The DNA of the CDR3 is TGTGCCATCAGTGAGTCGGGGGCAGATACGCAGTATTTT.

The chain carries TRBV27 and TRBJ2-3; TRBD1 matches 7 bases. CDR1 is MNHEY, CDR2 SMNVEV, per germline (reference sequence). J was trimmed by 0 bases and V by 6 bases; bases with no gene match: 6. This CDR3 has 15 amino acids. CDR3 coding DNA: TGTGCCAGCAGGTACACAGGGGCCAGCACAGATACGCAGTATTTT. It encodes CASRYTGASTDTQYF.

V and J are TRBV11-2 and TRBJ1-1; a possible D gene is TRBD1 (6 bases). CDR3 length: 16 amino acids. V lost 6 bases, J lost 0 bases, and 17 bases lay in between. The germline V gene encodes CDR1 SGHAT and CDR2 FQNNGV. CDR3: CASRGRDTDMNTEAFF. In DNA, the CDR3 is TGTGCCAGCAGGGGCCGGGACACAGACATGAACACTGAAGCTTTCTTT.

The genes are TRBV11-1 and TRBJ1-2; 8 bases line up with TRBD1. CDR3 length equals 14 residues. In germline, CDR1 is SGHAT, CDR2 FQDESV (reference sequence). With 5 bases clipped from V and 8 bases from J, the junction kept 10 bases outside the gene matches. In DNA form, the CDR3 reads TGTGCCAGCAGCCCGGACAGGGATTACGAGGGCTACACCTTC. Its translation: CASSPDRDYEGYTF.

CDR3 in DNA: TGTGCCAGCTTATCCGGGGGGCTCGAGCAGTACTTC. Its protein product is CASLSGGLEQYF. The chain carries TRBV6-5 and TRBJ2-7, with D possibly TRBD2 on 7 matching bases. Deletions cut 8 bases from V and 6 bases from J, with 14 bases between. Germline CDR1 and CDR2: MNHEY and SVGAGI. The CDR3 has 12 residues.

This rearrangement joins TRBV19 to TRBJ1-6, with no clear D. The V gene's germline CDR1 is LNHDA and CDR2 SQIVND (reference sequence). The CDR3 loop spans 14 amino acids. Trimming took off 3 bases at V and 4 bases at J, with 7 bases between the two ends. This CDR3 is CASSIKVYNSPLHF. The CDR3, as DNA: TGTGCCAGTAGTATCAAGGTTTATAATTCACCCCTCCACTTT.

The CDR3: CASSSFSYGYTF. CDR3 nucleotide sequence: TGTGCCAGCAGCTCATTCTCCTATGGCTACACCTTC. The chain uses TRBV5-4 and TRBJ1-2; D unresolved. V was cut by 3 bases and J by 4 bases, with 7 bases left in between. The CDR3 has 12 residues. CDR1 and CDR2 from the germline V gene are SGHNT and YYREEE (reference sequence). Drawing the rest from reference TRBV5-4 and TRBJ1-2, the complete variable domain is ETGVTQSPTHLIKTRGQQVTLRCSSQSGHNTVSWYQQALGQGPQFIFQYYREEENGRGNFPPRFSGLQFPNYSSELNVNALELDDSALYLCASSSFSYGYTFGSGTRLTVV.

The chain combines TRBV19 with TRBJ1-2; tentative D call: TRBD1 (6 bases). Trimming took off 8 bases at V and 1 base at J, with 14 bases between the two ends. Germline V CDR1 and CDR2: LNHDA, SQIVND (reference sequence). The CDR3 is 14 residues long. CDR3 coding DNA: TGTGCCAGTGGTCGAGGGGGGTTTAACTATGGCTACACCTTC. Translated, it gives CASGRGGFNYGYTF.

J is TRBJ1-1 and V is TRBV10-3, with 8 bases fitting TRBD1. J gave up 2 bases and V 7 bases, and 12 bases lay outside the gene matches. Germline V gene sequence: CDR1 ENHRY, CDR2 SYGVKD. The CDR3 spans 16 residues. CDR3 nucleotide sequence: TGTGCCATCAAGCAGGGGGCAGGGTCGCTTAACACTGAAGCTTTCTTT. It is translated as CAIKQGAGSLNTEAFF.

In regard to this clone: Other DNA sequences in the same sample also yield this CDR3. CDR3 nucleotide sequence: TGCGCCAGCAGTCTGACAGGCCAAAGCACAGATACGCAGTATTTT. Translated: CASSLTGQSTDTQYF. This chain links TRBV5-1 with TRBJ2-3, with TRBD1 as a possible D gene (6 bases). The V and J ends lost 5 bases and 0 bases respectively, with 13 bases between them. The CDR3 has 15 residues. The germline V gene has CDR1 SGHRS and CDR2 YFSETQ.

The chain carries TRBV4-1 and TRBJ2-6; possible D gene TRBD2, 5 bases. The germline V and J ends were trimmed by 2 bases and 1 base, with 9 bases remaining between them. Germline values: CDR1 MGHRA, CDR2 YSYEKL. The CDR3 is 16 amino acids. The DNA for the CDR3 is TGCGCCAGCAGCCAACTGCCGGGGTCTGGGGCCAACGTCCTGACTTTC. This gives the protein CASSQLPGSGANVLTF.

As to this clone: The sample has other DNA sequences that encode this CDR3 too. The V gene is TRBV7-9, the J gene TRBJ1-5; 7 nucleotides align to TRBD1. Trimming at V came to 0 bases and at J to 7 bases, leaving 3 bases not matched to a gene. Germline V gives CDR1 SEHNR, CDR2 FQNEAQ (reference sequence). CDR3 length: 14 amino acids. CDR3 protein: CASSLAPGGQPQHF. CDR3 sequence (DNA): TGTGCCAGCAGCTTAGCCCCAGGGGGACAGCCCCAGCATTTT.

This clone was counted a single time. The CDR3 reads CASSSWGTNEKLFF. The CDR3 DNA follows: TGCGCCAGCAGCAGCTGGGGAACTAATGAAAAACTGTTTTTT. The V and J genes are TRBV5-1 and TRBJ1-4; the D is unclear. The CDR3 spans 14 residues. Germline loops: CDR1 SGHRS, CDR2 YFSETQ. The germline V and J ends were trimmed by 4 bases and 1 base, with 8 bases remaining between them. The complete variable domain, with remaining parts taken from reference TRBV5-1 and TRBJ1-4, reads KAGVTQTPRYLIKTRGQQVTLSCSPISGHRSVSWYQQTPGQGLQFLFEYFSETQRNKGNFPGRFSGRQFSNSRSEMNVSTLELGDSALYLCASSSWGTNEKLFFGSGTQLSVL.

The chain couples TRBV6-6 to TRBJ1-4, with a tentative D call TRBD1 (6 bases). V was trimmed by 5 bases and J by 6 bases, leaving 10 bases between them. The CDR3 has 13 residues. CDR1 is MNHNY, CDR2 SVGAGI, per germline (reference sequence). The CDR3: CASSQGLDEKLFF. Here the CDR3 DNA reads TGTGCCAGCAGTCAGGGGTTGGATGAAAAACTGTTTTTT.

The chain carries TRBV6-6 and TRBJ2-4, with a tentative D call TRBD1 (5 bases). The CDR3 covers 15 residues. The germline gives CDR1 MNHNY, CDR2 SVGAGI (reference sequence). V gave up 7 bases and J gave up 3 bases, with 16 bases separating them. CDR3 protein: CASNRAGPGKNIQYF. For the CDR3, the DNA is TGTGCCAGCAACCGGGCAGGGCCAGGCAAAAACATTCAGTACTTC.

This chain uses TRBV6-5 with TRBJ2-7; 10 nucleotides agree with TRBD1. V was clipped by 5 bases and J by 7 bases; unmatched bases: 8. The CDR3 consists of 14 residues. Germline V gene sequence: CDR1 MNHEY, CDR2 SVGAGI. The CDR3 loop reads CASSKRQGAGEQYF. The CDR3 DNA reads as TGTGCCAGCAGTAAGAGACAGGGGGCGGGGGAGCAGTACTTC.

Concerning this clone: Other DNA sequences in this sample translate to the same CDR3. J is TRBJ2-5 and V is TRBV27; D remains ambiguous. The CDR3 extends over 12 amino acids. Germline V gene lookup returns CDR1 MNHEY and CDR2 SMNVEV (reference sequence). Trimming stripped 2 bases from V and 5 bases from J, with 6 bases between. CDR3 loop: CASSLLGETQYF. In nucleotides, the CDR3 is TGTGCCAGCAGTTTACTCGGGGAGACCCAGTACTTC.

The chain uses TRBV5-4 and TRBJ1-2; the D gene is possibly TRBD1 (6 bases). CDR1 and CDR2 (germline): SGHNT, YYREEE (reference sequence). Trimming shortened V by 3 bases and J by 3 bases, and 12 bases separated the two germline ends. The CDR3 spans 14 residues. CDR3 DNA: TGTGCCAGCAGCTCGGGACAAAACGACTATGGCTACACCTTC. It yields the protein CASSSGQNDYGYTF.

The CDR3 region has the DNA TGTGCCAGCAGCTTCAGAGGTCAGCCCCAGCATTTT. Amino acids: CASSFRGQPQHF. The V and J genes are TRBV5-6 and TRBJ1-5; D remains unclear. V was pared by 2 bases and J by 6 bases, with 6 bases between. This CDR3 region has 12 residues. In germline, CDR1 is SGHDT, CDR2 YYEEEE.

This rearrangement joins TRBV19 to TRBJ2-2; D is tentatively TRBD1 or TRBD2 (5 bases each). Trimming left V 7 bases short and J 4 bases short, with 16 bases between. Germline V gene data show CDR1 as LNHDA and CDR2 as SQIVND (reference sequence). The length of the CDR3 is 15 residues. The CDR3 protein is CASMRGSEITGELFF. The CDR3 nucleotides are TGTGCCAGTATGAGGGGCTCAGAAATCACCGGGGAGCTGTTTTTT.

The CDR3 spells CASSLGSPPQTQYF. CDR3 sequence (DNA): TGTGCCAGCAGCTTGGGCAGCCCTCCCCAGACCCAGTACTTC. The chain is built from TRBV5-6 and TRBJ2-5; no definite D call. This CDR3 is 14 amino acids long. V lost 0 bases and J lost 6, with 12 bases in between. The germline CDR1 and CDR2 sequences are SGHDT and YYEEEE.

The rearrangement uses TRBV6-5 and TRBJ2-3; the D gene is possibly TRBD1 (5 bases). Germline-derived CDR1 and CDR2 are MNHEY and SVGAGI. V lost 6 bases to trimming and J lost 2 bases, with 12 bases between them. The CDR3 length is 14 residues. The CDR3 here is CASRLGHNTDTQYF. CDR3 bases: TGTGCCAGCAGGCTAGGACATAACACAGATACGCAGTATTTT.

Concerning this clone: Other DNA sequences in this sample translate to the same CDR3. This rearrangement joins TRBV5-1 to TRBJ2-5, with D possibly matching TRBD1 (6 bases). This CDR3 has 14 residues. From germline, CDR1 is SGHRS and CDR2 YFSETQ. V was cut by 2 bases and J by 1 base, with 9 bases left in between. CDR3 protein: CASSLKDSQETQYF. The CDR3 DNA reads TGCGCCAGCAGCTTAAAGGACAGCCAAGAGACCCAGTACTTC.

The chain's CDR3 is CASSESGTANTGELFF. CDR3 bases: TGCGCCAGCAGTGAGTCCGGGACAGCGAACACCGGGGAGCTGTTTTTT. This chain connects TRBV10-1 to TRBJ2-2, with 7 bases fitting TRBD1. Germline CDR1 WNHNN, CDR2 SYGVQD (reference sequence). CDR3 length equals 16 residues. Trimming removed 0 bases from V and 0 bases from J; junction bases left unmatched: 1.